These T cell receptor beta chains were read from a single sample in a study of metastatic and nonmetastatic thyroid tumors. TCRdb redid the clone calls on the PCR reads using MiXCR. Among 33,000 or so clones listed, 6% to 9.5% were seen once. The sequencing input was blood. The receptors were sampled from a female donor with papillary thyroid cancer or a benign thyroid nodule (not recorded which). Some clones in this sample may be carry-over from other donors' samples. Both conserved end residues are part of each CDR3. The order of the fields is V gene, D gene, J gene, clone size, CDR3 protein, CDR3 DNA. The D gene is left open where the match is weak. Only part of the rows carry a size: once, few, many, or a class if the clone is expanded.

TRBV6-1,.,TRBJ1-5,many,CASRQSGFQPQHF,TGTGCCAGCAGACAATCGGGGTTTCAGCCCCAGCATTTT
TRBV5-4,.,TRBJ1-2,.,CASSPDRSPNYGYTF,TGTGCCAGCAGCCCCGACCGATCACCTAACTATGGCTACACCTTC
TRBV6-2/TRBV6-3,.,TRBJ1-1,many,CASSRVNTEAFF,TGTGCCAGCAGTAGGGTGAACACTGAAGCTTTCTTT
TRBV2,.,TRBJ1-1,many,CASDRMTVMNTEAFF,TGTGCCAGCGATAGAATGACGGTAATGAACACTGAAGCTTTCTTT
TRBV3-1,.,TRBJ2-5,many,CASQERGEETQYF,TGTGCCAGCCAAGAGAGGGGGGAGGAGACCCAGTACTTC
TRBV5-8,.,TRBJ2-1,many,CASSFGRSYEQFF,TGTGCCAGCAGCTTTGGGCGGTCCTACGAGCAGTTCTTC
TRBV7-9,.,TRBJ1-6,many,CASSLTAAYNSPLHF,TGTGCCAGCAGCTTAACCGCCGCGTATAATTCACCCCTCCACTTT
TRBV11-2,.,TRBJ2-7,many,CASSFAGGYEQYF,TGTGCCAGCAGCTTCGCCGGCGGTTACGAGCAGTACTTC
TRBV12-3/TRBV12-4,TRBD2,TRBJ2-2,many,CASSPGGIGELFF,TGTGCCAGCAGCCCGGGGGGGATCGGGGAGCTGTTTTTT
TRBV27,.,TRBJ2-3,many,CASSGIDTDTQYF,TGTGCCAGCAGTGGCATCGACACAGATACGCAGTATTTT
TRBV7-8,TRBD2,TRBJ2-5,many,CASSPGRTSGRSEETQYF,TGTGCCAGCAGCCCAGGGCGGACTAGCGGGAGGTCGGAAGAGACCCAGTACTTC
TRBV6-2/TRBV6-3,TRBD2,TRBJ2-5,many,CASRPAAGRETQYF,TGTGCCAGCAGACCCGCAGCGGGGAGAGAGACCCAGTACTTC
TRBV4-2,.,TRBJ1-2,many,CASSQGIYYGYTF,TGTGCCAGCAGCCAAGGGATCTACTATGGCTACACCTTC
TRBV6-1,.,TRBJ2-5,.,CATLQAAYQETQYF,TGTGCCACCCTTCAGGCCGCGTACCAAGAGACCCAGTACTTC
TRBV7-9,TRBD1,TRBJ1-1,many,CASSSTGGEGVQAFF,TGTGCCAGCAGCTCTACAGGGGGCGAAGGGGTGCAAGCTTTCTTT
TRBV20-1,.,TRBJ1-1,many,CSARDRGWNTEAFF,TGCAGTGCTAGAGATCGAGGCTGGAACACTGAAGCTTTCTTT
TRBV5-4,.,TRBJ2-3,many,CASSLGASLSTDTQYF,TGTGCCAGCAGCTTGGGAGCCTCTCTTAGCACAGATACGCAGTATTTT
TRBV5-8,.,TRBJ2-7,many,CASSLSFWAANYEQYF,TGTGCCAGCAGCTTATCCTTCTGGGCGGCTAACTACGAGCAGTACTTC
TRBV7-6,TRBD2,TRBJ2-3,many,CASSLRAGGAPGTDTQYF,TGTGCCAGCAGCTTAAGGGCGGGGGGTGCCCCAGGCACAGATACGCAGTATTTT
TRBV4-3,.,TRBJ2-7,.,CASSLGTEQYF,TGCGCCAGCAGCCTTGGCACCGAGCAGTACTTC
TRBV20-1,.,TRBJ2-1,many,CSALERASEYYNEQFF,TGCAGTGCTCTCGAACGGGCTAGCGAATACTACAATGAGCAGTTCTTC
TRBV7-8,TRBD1,TRBJ2-5,many,CASSLNRGETQYF,TGTGCCAGCAGCTTAAACAGGGGAGAGACCCAGTACTTC
TRBV28,.,TRBJ1-1,many,CASSSHAGETEAFF,TGTGCCAGCAGTTCCCACGCAGGGGAAACTGAAGCTTTCTTT
TRBV20-1,.,TRBJ1-6,many,CSAATGRGSPLHF,TGCAGTGCTGCCACGGGACGCGGATCACCCCTCCACTTT
TRBV4-1,TRBD1,TRBJ1-2,.,CASSQEGRGLSGYTF,TGCGCCAGCAGCCAAGAGGGCAGGGGGCTTAGTGGCTACACCTTC
TRBV27,TRBD1,TRBJ1-5,many,CASRHRGLGNQPQHF,TGTGCCAGCAGGCATAGGGGGCTGGGCAATCAGCCCCAGCATTTT
TRBV7-3,.,TRBJ1-1,many,CASSLLGLNTEAFF,TGTGCCAGCAGCTTACTTGGGTTGAACACTGAAGCTTTCTTT
TRBV3-1,.,TRBJ2-7,many,CASSQEEGVPHEQYF,TGTGCCAGCAGCCAGGAGGAGGGCGTTCCCCACGAGCAGTACTTC
TRBV11-2,.,TRBJ2-7,many,CASSLGRQLQTYEQYF,TGTGCCAGCAGCTTAGGTAGACAACTCCAAACCTACGAGCAGTACTTC
TRBV19,TRBD1,TRBJ1-1,many,CASSSDRGETEAFF,TGTGCCAGTAGTTCGGACAGGGGTGAGACTGAAGCTTTCTTT
TRBV7-3,.,TRBJ2-5,many,CASSPALATRETQYF,TGTGCCAGCAGCCCGGCCCTGGCGACCCGGGAGACCCAGTACTTC
TRBV6-1,TRBD2,TRBJ2-7,many,CASSDTSAYEQYF,TGTGCCAGCAGTGACACTAGCGCCTACGAGCAGTACTTC
TRBV4-3,.,TRBJ2-3,many,CASSQAGQMLGTDTQYF,TGCGCCAGCAGCCAAGCGGGACAAATGTTGGGCACAGATACGCAGTATTTT
TRBV6-1,.,TRBJ2-2,many,CASTRGMTGELFF,TGTGCCAGCACCAGGGGAATGACCGGGGAGCTGTTTTTT
TRBV6-1,.,TRBJ1-4,many,CASSEMGGRREKLFF,TGTGCCAGCAGTGAAATGGGCGGGAGAAGGGAAAAACTGTTTTTT
TRBV14,.,TRBJ2-7,many,CASSQSPRPPYEQYF,TGTGCCAGCAGCCAAAGTCCCCGGCCACCCTACGAGCAGTACTTC
TRBV11-2,.,TRBJ1-2,many,CASSLGVGGRGYGYTF,TGTGCCAGCAGCTTAGGCGTAGGGGGTCGGGGCTATGGCTACACCTTC
TRBV20-1,.,TRBJ1-1,many,CSVTGLLRGTEAFF,TGCAGTGTGACAGGTCTCCTGAGGGGTACTGAAGCTTTCTTT
TRBV25-1,TRBD2,TRBJ2-5,many,CASSEGLLAGGQETQYF,TGTGCCAGCAGTGAAGGATTACTAGCGGGGGGCCAAGAGACCCAGTACTTC
TRBV11-1,.,TRBJ2-5,few,CASSPSAAGQETQYF,TGTGCCAGCAGTCCCTCCGCTGCAGGGCAAGAGACCCAGTACTTC
TRBV15,.,TRBJ1-1,many,CATLGFPVAGSFEAFF,TGTGCCACCCTCGGGTTCCCAGTAGCAGGGAGTTTCGAAGCTTTCTTT
TRBV9,TRBD1,TRBJ2-2,many,CASSPRTGLSGELFF,TGTGCCAGCAGCCCTAGGACAGGATTGAGCGGGGAGCTGTTTTTT
TRBV6-1,.,TRBJ1-5,many,CASSRLGDQPQHF,TGTGCCAGCAGCCGCCTCGGGGATCAGCCCCAGCATTTT
TRBV20-1,TRBD1,TRBJ2-7,many,CSARPLGQGAREQYF,TGCAGTGCTAGGCCACTGGGACAGGGGGCTCGCGAGCAGTACTTC
TRBV27,TRBD1,TRBJ1-1,many,CASRSENLGTGETEAFF,TGTGCCAGCCGCTCCGAGAATCTGGGGACAGGCGAGACTGAAGCTTTCTTT
TRBV2,.,TRBJ2-5,.,CASSARIQETQYF,TGTGCCAGCAGTGCGCGGATCCAAGAGACCCAGTACTTC
TRBV4-2,.,TRBJ1-2,many,CASRPSPGPGKGYGYTF,TGTGCCAGCAGACCCAGTCCTGGGCCGGGGAAGGGCTATGGCTACACCTTC
TRBV19,.,TRBJ2-7,many,CASSQGFEQYF,TGTGCCAGTAGTCAGGGGTTCGAGCAGTACTTC
TRBV5-1,.,TRBJ1-2,.,CASGTQNYGYTF,TGCGCCAGTGGGACACAGAACTATGGATACACCTTC
TRBV14,TRBD1,TRBJ1-1,many,CASKSQTGGFWTEAFF,TGTGCCAGCAAGAGCCAGACAGGGGGCTTTTGGACTGAAGCTTTCTTT
TRBV3-1,TRBD2,TRBJ2-5,many,CASSQGTSYGETQYF,TGTGCCAGCAGCCAGGGGACTAGCTACGGGGAGACCCAGTACTTC
TRBV28,.,TRBJ1-6,many,CASSLNVGYNSPLHF,TGTGCCAGCAGTTTAAATGTCGGTTATAATTCACCCCTCCACTTT
TRBV19,TRBD1,TRBJ1-1,many,CASSIGQDTEAFF,TGTGCCAGTAGTATCGGACAGGACACTGAAGCTTTCTTT
TRBV12-3/TRBV12-4,TRBD1,TRBJ2-1,many,CASSLRGQGYNEQFF,TGTGCCAGCAGTTTAAGGGGACAGGGCTACAATGAGCAGTTCTTC
TRBV5-1,TRBD1,TRBJ1-1,many,CASNTGGTEAFF,TGCGCCAGCAATACAGGGGGAACTGAAGCTTTCTTT
TRBV12-5,.,TRBJ2-2,many,CASGLVLHDEWVEDTGELFF,TGTGCTAGTGGTTTGGTACTCCACGACGAGTGGGTGGAGGACACCGGGGAGCTGTTTTTT